A few counts support the clone carrying this T cell receptor beta chain. Its antigen is as yet unknown. TCRdb keeps only in-frame clones here, not all; method: immunoSEQ multiplex PCR. Among tens of thousands of clones listed, around 88% were seen once. The data originate from a study of OX40 agonist ivuxolimab in advanced cancers. At the level of the study: People who had prior anti-PD-1, anti-PD-L1 or anti-CTLA-4 therapy could take part, and less than 50% had some. Study findings and constraints: Nonresponders, in some cases, also had low normalized T-cell clonal expansion. CD4+ and CD8+ T cells in blood underwent clonal expansion by week 6 at 0.1 to 3.0 mg/kg. There were, on average, more expanded clones in CD8+ T cells than in CD4+.

This sample comprised CD4+ or CD8+ T cells sorted from blood, obtained in a trial of the OX40 agonist ivuxolimab. This TCR was sampled from an adult with an advanced solid tumor such as melanoma, head and neck, liver or kidney cancer.

The CDR3 DNA reads TGTGCCAGCAGCCAGGATACGGCGGGGGGCGAGCAGTACTTC. Protein: CASSQDTAGGEQYF. The chain has TRBV4-2 and TRBJ2-7; 8 bases agree with TRBD2. The CDR3 loop spans 14 amino acids. In germline, CDR1 is LGHNA, CDR2 YNFKEQ. V lost 3 bases and J lost 6; bases outside the gene matches: 7.